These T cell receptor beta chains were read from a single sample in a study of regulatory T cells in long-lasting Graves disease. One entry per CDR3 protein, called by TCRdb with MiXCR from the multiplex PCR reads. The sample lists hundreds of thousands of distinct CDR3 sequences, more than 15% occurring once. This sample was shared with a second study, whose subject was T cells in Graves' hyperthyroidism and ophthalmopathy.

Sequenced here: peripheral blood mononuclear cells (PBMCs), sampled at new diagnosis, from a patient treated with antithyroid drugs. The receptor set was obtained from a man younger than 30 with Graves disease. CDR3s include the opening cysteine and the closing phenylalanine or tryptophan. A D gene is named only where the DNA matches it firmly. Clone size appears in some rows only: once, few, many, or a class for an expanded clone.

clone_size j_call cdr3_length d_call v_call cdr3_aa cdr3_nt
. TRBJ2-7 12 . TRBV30 CAWTTTPYEQYF TGTGCCTGGACAACGACCCCCTACGAGCAGTACTTC
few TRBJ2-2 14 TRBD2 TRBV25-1 CASSDLGSGRELFF TGTGCCAGCAGTGATTTAGGTAGCGGGAGGGAGCTGTTTTTT
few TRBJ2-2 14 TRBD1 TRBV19 CASSAGQEPGELFF TGTGCCAGTAGTGCTGGACAGGAGCCCGGGGAGCTGTTTTTT
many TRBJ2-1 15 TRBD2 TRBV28 CASSLRLAGVDEQFF TGTGCCAGCAGTTTAAGGCTAGCGGGAGTCGATGAGCAGTTCTTC
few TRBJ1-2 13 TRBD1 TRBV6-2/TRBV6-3 CASRGQGSGGYTF TGTGCCAGCAGGGGACAGGGCTCGGGTGGCTACACCTTC
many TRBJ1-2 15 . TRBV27 CASSLIGTALDGYTF TGTGCCAGCAGTTTAATCGGGACGGCTTTGGATGGCTACACCTTC
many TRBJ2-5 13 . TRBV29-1 CSVEYGDQETQYF TGCAGCGTTGAATATGGTGATCAAGAGACCCAGTACTTC
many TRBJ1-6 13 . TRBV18 CASSGQGHSPLHF TGTGCCAGCTCAGGCCAGGGGCATTCACCCCTCCACTTT
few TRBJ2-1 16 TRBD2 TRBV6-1 CASREGTSAFYNEQFF TGTGCCAGCAGAGAAGGGACTAGCGCTTTTTACAATGAGCAGTTCTTC
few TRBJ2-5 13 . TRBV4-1 CASSQWSRETQYF TGCGCCAGCAGCCAATGGAGCCGGGAGACCCAGTACTTC
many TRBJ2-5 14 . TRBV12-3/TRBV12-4 CASRRDRVIETQYF TGTGCCAGCAGGCGGGACAGAGTGATAGAGACCCAGTACTTC
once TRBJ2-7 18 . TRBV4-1 CASSHSGGSGRDSYEQYF TGCGCCAGCAGCCACTCCGGGGGTTCGGGACGGGACTCCTACGAGCAGTACTTC
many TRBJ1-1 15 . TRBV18 CASSSDGPMNTEAFF TGTGCCAGCTCATCGGACGGACCTATGAACACTGAAGCTTTCTTT